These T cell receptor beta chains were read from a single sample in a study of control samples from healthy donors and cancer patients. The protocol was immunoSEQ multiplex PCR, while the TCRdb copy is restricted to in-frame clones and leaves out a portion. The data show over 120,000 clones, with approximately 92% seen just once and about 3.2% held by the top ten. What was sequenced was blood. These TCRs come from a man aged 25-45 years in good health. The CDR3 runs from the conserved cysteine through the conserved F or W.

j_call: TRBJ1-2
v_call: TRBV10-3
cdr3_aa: CAISESGQSYGYTF

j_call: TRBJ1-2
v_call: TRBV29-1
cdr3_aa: CSVGTGDFYGYTF

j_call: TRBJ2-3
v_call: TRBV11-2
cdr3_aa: CASSSGGDTQYF

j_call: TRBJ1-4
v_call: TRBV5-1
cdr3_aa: CASSGGDRNEKLFF

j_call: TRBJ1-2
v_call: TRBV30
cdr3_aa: CAWSPGDRGPTNYGYTF

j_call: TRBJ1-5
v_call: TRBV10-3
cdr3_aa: CAISESDPRGPQHF

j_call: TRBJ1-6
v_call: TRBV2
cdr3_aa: CASSEQDYSYNSPLHF

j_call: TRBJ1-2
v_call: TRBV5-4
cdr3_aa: CASSFGGGNYGYTF

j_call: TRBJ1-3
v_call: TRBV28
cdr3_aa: CASSSRTGGWENTIYF

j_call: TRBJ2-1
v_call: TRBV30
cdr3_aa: CAWSRLAGRYNEQFF

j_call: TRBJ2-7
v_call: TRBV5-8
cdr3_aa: CASSTANRYEQYF

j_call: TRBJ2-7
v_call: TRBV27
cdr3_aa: CASSLIPRAHEQYF

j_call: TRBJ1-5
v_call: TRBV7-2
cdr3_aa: CASSLSLASNQPQHF

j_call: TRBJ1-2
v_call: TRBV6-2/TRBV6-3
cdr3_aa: CASSYSEQSSYGYTF

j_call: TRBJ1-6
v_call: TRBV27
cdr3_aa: CATATGGYNSPLHF

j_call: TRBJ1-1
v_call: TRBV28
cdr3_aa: CASSLRTGGVNTEAFF

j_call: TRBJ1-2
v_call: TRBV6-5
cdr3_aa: CASRIRGPYDGYTF

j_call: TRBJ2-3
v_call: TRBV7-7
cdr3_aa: CASSPLAGGQDTQYF

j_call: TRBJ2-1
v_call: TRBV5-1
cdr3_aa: CASMGGNEQFF

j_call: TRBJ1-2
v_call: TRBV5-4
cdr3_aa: CASSLSGTGYYGYTF

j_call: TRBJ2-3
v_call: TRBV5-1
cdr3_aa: CASSLSTGTPKVTDTQYF

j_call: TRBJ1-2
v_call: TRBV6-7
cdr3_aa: CASSYSLFDRGRDYGYTF

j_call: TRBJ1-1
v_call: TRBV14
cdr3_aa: CASSQGLRDTEAFF

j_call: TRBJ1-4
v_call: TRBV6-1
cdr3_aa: CASSARTGTNEKLFF

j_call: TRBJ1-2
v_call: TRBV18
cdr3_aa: CASSPWGQGDNYGYTF

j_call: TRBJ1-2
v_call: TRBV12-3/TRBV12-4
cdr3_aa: CASSFRGTDGYTF

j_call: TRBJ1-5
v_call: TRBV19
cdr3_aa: CASSIEGFGPQHF

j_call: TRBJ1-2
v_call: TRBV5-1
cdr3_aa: CASSFQGINYGYTF

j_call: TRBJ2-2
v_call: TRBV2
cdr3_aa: CASSESPAKWHTGELFF

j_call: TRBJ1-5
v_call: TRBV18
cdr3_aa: CASSLDRGHNQPQHF